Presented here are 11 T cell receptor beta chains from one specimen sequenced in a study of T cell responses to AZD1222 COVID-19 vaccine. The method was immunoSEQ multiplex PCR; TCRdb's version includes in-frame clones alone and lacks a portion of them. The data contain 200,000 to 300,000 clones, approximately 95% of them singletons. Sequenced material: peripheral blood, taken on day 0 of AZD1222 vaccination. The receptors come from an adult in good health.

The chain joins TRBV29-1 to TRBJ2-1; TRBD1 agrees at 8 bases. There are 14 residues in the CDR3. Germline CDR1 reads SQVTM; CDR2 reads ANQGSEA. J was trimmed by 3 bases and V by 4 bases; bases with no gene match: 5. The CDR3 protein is CSVATGTGYNEQFF. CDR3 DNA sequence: TGCAGCGTTGCTACCGGGACAGGCTACAATGAGCAGTTCTTC.

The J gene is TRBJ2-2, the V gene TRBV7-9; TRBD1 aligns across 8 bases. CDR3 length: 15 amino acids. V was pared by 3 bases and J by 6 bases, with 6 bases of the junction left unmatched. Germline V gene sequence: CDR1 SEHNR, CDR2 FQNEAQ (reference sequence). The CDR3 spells CASSLGQAGAGELFF. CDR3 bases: TGTGCCAGCAGCTTGGGACAGGCGGGCGCCGGGGAGCTGTTTTTT.

For the CDR3, the DNA is TGCGCCAGCAGCCAAACACATAGCATAGGCTATGGCTACACCTTC. Its translation: CASSQTHSIGYGYTF. The chain has TRBV4-1 and TRBJ1-2; no reliable D call. The germline V gene encodes CDR1 MGHRA and CDR2 YSYEKL. V gave up 2 bases and J gave up 4 bases, with 14 bases separating them. The CDR3 has 15 residues.

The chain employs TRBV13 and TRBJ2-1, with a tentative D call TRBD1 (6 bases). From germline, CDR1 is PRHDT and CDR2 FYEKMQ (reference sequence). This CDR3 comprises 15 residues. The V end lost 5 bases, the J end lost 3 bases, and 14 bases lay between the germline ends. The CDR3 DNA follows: TGTGCCAGCAGCCCAGGGGCCGATAGCTACAATGAGCAGTTCTTC. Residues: CASSPGADSYNEQFF.

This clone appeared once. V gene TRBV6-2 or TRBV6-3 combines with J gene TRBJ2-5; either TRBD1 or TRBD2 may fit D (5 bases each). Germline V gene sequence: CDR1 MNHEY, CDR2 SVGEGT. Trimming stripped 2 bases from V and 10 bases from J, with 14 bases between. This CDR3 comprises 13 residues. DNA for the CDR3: TGTGCCAGCAGTTACGCCGGGACCCTCAGCCAGTACTTC. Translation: CASSYAGTLSQYF.

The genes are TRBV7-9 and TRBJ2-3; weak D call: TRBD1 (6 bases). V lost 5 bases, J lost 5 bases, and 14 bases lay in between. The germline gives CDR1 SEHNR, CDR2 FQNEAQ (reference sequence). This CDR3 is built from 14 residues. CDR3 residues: CASSPGGRGDTQYF. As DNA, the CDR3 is TGTGCCAGCAGCCCTGGGGGCCGGGGAGATACGCAGTATTTT.

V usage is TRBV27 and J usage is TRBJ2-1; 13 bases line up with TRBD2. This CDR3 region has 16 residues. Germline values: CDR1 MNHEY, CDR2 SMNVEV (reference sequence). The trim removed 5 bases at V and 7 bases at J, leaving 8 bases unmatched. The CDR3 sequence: CASSPRTSGSPNEQFF. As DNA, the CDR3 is TGTGCCAGCAGTCCGCGGACTAGCGGGAGCCCAAATGAGCAGTTCTTC.

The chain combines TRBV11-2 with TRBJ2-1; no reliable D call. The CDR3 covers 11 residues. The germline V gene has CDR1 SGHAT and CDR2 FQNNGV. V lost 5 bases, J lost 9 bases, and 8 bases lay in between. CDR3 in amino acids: CASSPFGEQFF. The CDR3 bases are TGTGCCAGCAGCCCATTCGGTGAGCAGTTCTTC.

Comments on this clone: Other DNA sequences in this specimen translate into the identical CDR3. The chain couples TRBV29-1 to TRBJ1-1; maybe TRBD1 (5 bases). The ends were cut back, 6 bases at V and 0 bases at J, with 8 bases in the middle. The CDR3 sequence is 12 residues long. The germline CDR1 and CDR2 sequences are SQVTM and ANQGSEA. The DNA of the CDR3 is TGCAGCGTCGGGACGGTGAACACTGAAGCTTTCTTT. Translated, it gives CSVGTVNTEAFF.

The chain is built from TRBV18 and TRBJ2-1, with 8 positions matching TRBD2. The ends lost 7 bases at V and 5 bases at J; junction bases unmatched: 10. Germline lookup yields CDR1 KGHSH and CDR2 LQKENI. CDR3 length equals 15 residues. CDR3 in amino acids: CASWRSGRRDNEQFF. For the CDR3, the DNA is TGTGCCAGCTGGAGAAGCGGGAGAAGGGACAATGAGCAGTTCTTC.

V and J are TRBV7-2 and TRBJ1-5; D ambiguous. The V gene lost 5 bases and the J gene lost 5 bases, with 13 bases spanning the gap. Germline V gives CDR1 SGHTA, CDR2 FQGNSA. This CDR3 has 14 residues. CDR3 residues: CASSLLGGDQPQHF. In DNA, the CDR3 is TGTGCCAGCAGCCTACTAGGCGGGGATCAGCCCCAGCATTTT. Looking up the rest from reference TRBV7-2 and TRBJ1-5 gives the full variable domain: GAGVSQSPSNKVTEKGKDVELRCDPISGHTALYWYRQSLGQGLEFLIYFQGNSAPDKSGLPSDRFSAERTGGSVSTLTIQRTQQEDSAVYLCASSLLGGDQPQHFGDGTRLSIL.